This T cell receptor beta chain was sequenced for a study of shared clonotypes between healthy human individuals. CDR1 is MNHNS and CDR2 is SASEGT in the germline V gene. There are 13 residues in the CDR3. Trimming shortened V by 4 bases and J by 1 base, and 7 bases separated the two germline ends. This clone was recorded once. In the same sample, other DNA sequences code for this CDR3. The data were produced by immunoSEQ multiplex PCR, yet TCRdb's version contains in-frame clones alone and is incomplete. The sample consists of approximately 2.4 million clones, 95% of them appearing once. Sequencing was performed on naive CD4+ T cells sorted from blood. The subset was: CD45RA+ positively selected. The V call is TRBV6-1, the J call TRBJ1-1; D is unresolved. The receptor was derived from a man between 18 and 35 years old in good health. The CDR3 sequence: CASSGRGNTEAFF. Written as DNA, the CDR3 is TGTGCCAGCAGTGGGAGAGGGAACACTGAAGCTTTCTTT.